The 22 T cell receptor beta chains listed next were all sequenced from one sample in a study of T cells in Graves' hyperthyroidism and ophthalmopathy. Amplified TCR beta CDR3 regions derived from RNA transcripts. First-round RT-PCR targeting the TCR CDR3 was performed with the HTBI primer set. TCRdb re-analysed the multiplex PCR reads in MiXCR, keeping a single row per CDR3 protein. The data hold roughly 570,000 distinct CDR3 sequences, with 46% observed a single time. The sequenced material came from peripheral blood or thyroid tissue (not recorded which). These receptors came from an adult woman with Graves' disease, either hyperthyroidism or ophthalmopathy (not recorded which).

The chain has TRBV7-9 and TRBJ2-5; D gene unclear. CDR3 size: 13 residues. Germline V gene sequence: CDR1 SEHNR, CDR2 FQNEAQ (reference sequence). V was cut by 6 bases and J by 5 bases, with 13 bases left in between. CDR3 loop: CASSSGPGETQYF. CDR3 coding DNA: TGTGCCAGCAGTTCCGGTCCCGGGGAGACCCAGTACTTC.

This chain joins TRBV7-2 and TRBJ1-4; 10 nucleotides align to TRBD1. Germline CDR1 is SGHTA and CDR2 is FQGNSA. This CDR3 has 15 amino acids. Losses at the gene ends were 5 bases for V and 8 bases for J; bases not matched to a gene: 8. The CDR3, as DNA: TGTGCCAGCAGCCCGACGGACAGGGGGAAGGAAAAACTGTTTTTT. Translated, it gives CASSPTDRGKEKLFF. Using reference TRBV7-2 and TRBJ1-4 for the parts outside the CDR3, the full variable domain is GAGVSQSPSNKVTEKGKDVELRCDPISGHTALYWYRQSLGQGLEFLIYFQGNSAPDKSGLPSDRFSAERTGGSVSTLTIQRTQQEDSAVYLCASSPTDRGKEKLFFGSGTQLSVL.

This clonotype occurred many times. The chain recombines TRBV9 with TRBJ2-7; D might be TRBD2 (5 bases). This CDR3 spans 16 amino acids. Germline CDR1 SGDLS, CDR2 YYNGEE. V gave up 3 bases and J gave up 3 bases, with 19 bases separating them. The CDR3 region has the DNA TGTGCCAGCAGCGCCAATTATCAGGACTCGCACTACGAGCAGTACTTC. Translated, it gives CASSANYQDSHYEQYF.

The table lists this clonotype with a few counts. The chain links TRBV28 to TRBJ1-3; D perhaps matches TRBD1 (5 bases). V gave up 6 bases and J gave up 2 bases, with 14 bases separating them. In germline, CDR1 is MDHEN, CDR2 SYDVKM. The CDR3 spans 15 residues. CDR3 DNA: TGTGCCAGCAGGTCGTTGGGGCCGCCTGGAAACACCATATATTTT. It translates to CASRSLGPPGNTIYF.

J is TRBJ1-2 and V is TRBV2; D call uncertain. This CDR3 has 14 residues. V was trimmed by 1 base and J by 7 bases, leaving 13 bases between them. Germline CDR1 reads SNHLY; CDR2 reads FYNNEI. The CDR3 is CASSEGPAARGYTF. The CDR3 DNA follows: TGTGCCAGCAGTGAAGGACCGGCGGCCCGTGGCTACACCTTC.

The chain couples TRBV10-1 to TRBJ2-7, with unresolved D. The CDR3 contains 13 residues. Trimming removed 8 bases from V and 2 bases from J, with 13 bases in between. Germline CDR1 reads WNHNN; CDR2 reads SYGVQD (reference sequence). The CDR3 region is CASAPGLAYEQYF. CDR3 nucleotide sequence: TGCGCCAGCGCGCCGGGCCTTGCCTACGAGCAGTACTTC.

Many counts were recorded for this clonotype. This chain connects TRBV4-2 to TRBJ2-7; D perhaps matches TRBD1 (5 bases). Between the trimmed V and J ends, which lost 6 bases and 2 bases, there was a span of 14 bases. Germline values: CDR1 LGHNA, CDR2 YNFKEQ. The CDR3 contains 14 residues. The CDR3 DNA reads as TGTGCCAGCAGATTTACAGGACGCACCTACGAGCAGTACTTC. It encodes CASRFTGRTYEQYF.

The chain has TRBV7-9 and TRBJ2-7, with TRBD2 identical over 11 bases. The V gene's germline CDR1 is SEHNR and CDR2 FQNEAQ (reference sequence). CDR3 length equals 15 residues. V was clipped by 0 bases and J by 6 bases; unmatched bases: 4. The CDR3 DNA is TGTGCCAGCAGCTTAGCCCTAGCGGGAGGCGCCGAGCAGTACTTC. It codes for CASSLALAGGAEQYF.

For this clonotype: At one of its ends the junction is not consistent with the germline gene, which may arise from a read error. This rearrangement joins TRBV19 to TRBJ2-6; no clear D gene. The CDR3 contains 11 residues. The germline V gene encodes CDR1 LNHDA and CDR2 SQIVND (reference sequence). The DNA of the CDR3 is TGTGCCAGTAGTAATCAGGCAACTCGAGCTTTC. Translated, it gives CASSNQATRAF.

On this clonotype: Since no conserved phenylalanine or tryptophan closes the CDR3, a read error is the likely cause. It is unclear where the CDR3 begins or ends on the DNA, so no DNA is shown, and the CDR3 is as TCRdb lists it. The chain joins TRBV14 to TRBJ2-2; the tabulated D call, TRBD2, remains unverified against the DNA. Germline CDR1 and CDR2: SGHDN and FVKESK. A total of 9 residues make up the CDR3, ends included. The CDR3 loop reads CASSQDRLA.

V gene TRBV20-1 combines with J gene TRBJ2-2, with 8 bases that match TRBD1. Trimming at V came to 3 bases and at J to 7 bases, leaving 7 bases not matched to a gene. Germline lookup yields CDR1 DFQATT and CDR2 SNEGSKA (reference sequence). The CDR3 has 14 residues. CDR3 protein: CSASRGQEGGELFF. In nucleotides, the CDR3 is TGCAGTGCTAGCAGGGGGCAAGAAGGCGGGGAGCTGTTTTTT.

This clonotype was observed a few times. This chain uses TRBV28 with TRBJ1-4; D perhaps matches TRBD1 (5 bases). This CDR3 is built from 15 residues. The germline V gene has CDR1 MDHEN and CDR2 SYDVKM. Trimming stripped 7 bases from V and 5 bases from J, with 17 bases between. Written as DNA, the CDR3 is TGTGCCAGCATCCAAGACAGAGTTAGGAATGAAAAACTGTTTTTT. This translates into CASIQDRVRNEKLFF.

The table lists this clonotype with a few counts. CDR3 sequence reads: CASSSLFQQEGRVGELFF. The CDR3 region has the DNA TGTGCCAGCAGCTCCCTCTTTCAACAGGAGGGTCGAGTAGGGGAGCTGTTTTTT. This rearrangement joins TRBV7-3 to TRBJ2-2; tentative D call: TRBD2 (6 bases). The V and J ends lost 4 bases and 8 bases respectively, with 26 bases between them. This CDR3 has 18 residues. Germline assignment: CDR1 SGHTA and CDR2 FQGTGA.

The CDR3 DNA follows: TGCGCCAGCAGCTTGGAGGACAGCACTAATTCACCCCTCCACTTT. Translation: CASSLEDSTNSPLHF. This chain links TRBV5-1 with TRBJ1-6; D may be TRBD1 (6 bases). Germline V gene lookup returns CDR1 SGHRS and CDR2 YFSETQ. Trimming left V 0 bases short and J 6 bases short, with 10 bases between. The CDR3 has 15 amino acids.

This clonotype came up once. The chain recombines TRBV29-1 with TRBJ2-3; 8 nucleotides match TRBD2. The V gene's germline CDR1 is SQVTM and CDR2 ANQGSEA. Losses at the gene ends were 7 bases for V and 0 bases for J; bases not matched to a gene: 9. This CDR3 is 15 amino acids long. CDR3 DNA: TGCAGCGCCCCAGGACTAGCTGCCAGCACAGATACGCAGTATTTT. Translation: CSAPGLAASTDTQYF.

Only a few counts were recorded for this clonotype. The J gene is TRBJ2-5, the V gene TRBV27; TRBD1 or TRBD2 may be the D gene (6 bases each). V lost 1 base and J lost 7, with 19 bases in between. Germline values: CDR1 MNHEY, CDR2 SMNVEV (reference sequence). This CDR3 spans 16 amino acids. The CDR3 nucleotides read TGTGCCAGCAGTTTATTGAAACTAGGGGGGCTAGGGACCCAGTACTTC. This sequence encodes CASSLLKLGGLGTQYF.

This clonotype was found once. Germline and junction disagree at one end, which may indicate a read error. This chain uses TRBV10-3 with TRBJ2-2, with D perhaps matching TRBD2 (5 bases). The CDR3 covers 11 residues. CDR1 is ENHRY and CDR2 is SYGVKD in the germline V gene. CDR3 sequence: CAIHSTGEPFF. The CDR3 nucleotides read TGTGCCATCCACAGCACCGGGGAGCCGTTTTTT.

This clonotype was observed a handful of times. The chain couples TRBV18 to TRBJ1-5; TRBD1 might be the D (5 bases). V was clipped by 3 bases and J by 6 bases, with 12 bases between them. The germline CDR1 and CDR2 sequences are KGHSH and LQKENI. The CDR3 extends over 14 amino acids. The CDR3 coding sequence is TGTGCCAGCTCACCCGGGGGGTACAGTCAGCCCCAGCATTTT. This codes for CASSPGGYSQPQHF.

The table lists this clonotype with many counts. The chain recombines TRBV5-1 with TRBJ1-1; D unclear. V lost 4 bases, J lost 1 base, and 11 bases lay in between. The V gene's germline CDR1 is SGHRS and CDR2 YFSETQ. The CDR3 is 14 amino acids. CDR3 amino acids: CASSPRTENTEAFF. Written as DNA, the CDR3 is TGCGCCAGCAGCCCGAGAACCGAGAACACTGAAGCTTTCTTT.

Concerning this clonotype: At one end, the junction sequence differs from germline, possibly due to a read error. The chain combines TRBV20-1 with TRBJ2-7; 7 bases agree with TRBD1. Germline lookup yields CDR1 DFQATT and CDR2 SNEGSKA (reference sequence). This CDR3 has 13 residues. The CDR3, as DNA: TGCAGTGCTCGGGACAGTGTGACCGGGGAGCTGTACTTC. It translates to CSARDSVTGELYF.

This chain connects TRBV25-1 to TRBJ1-5; D gene ambiguous. Looked up from germline, CDR1 is MGHDK and CDR2 is SYGVNS. Trimming stripped 3 bases from V and 2 bases from J, with 8 bases between. The CDR3 spans 14 residues. The CDR3 protein is CASSEGIGNQPQHF. DNA for the CDR3: TGTGCCAGCAGTGAGGGGATAGGCAATCAGCCCCAGCATTTT.

The chain couples TRBV12-3 or TRBV12-4 to TRBJ1-2; D uncertain. V lost 5 bases to trimming and J lost 0 bases, with 10 bases between them. The CDR3 has 14 amino acids. CDR3 region: CASSRAGSNYGYTF. The CDR3 DNA sequence: TGTGCCAGCAGTAGAGCCGGGTCTAACTATGGCTACACCTTC.